This T cell receptor (beta chain) emerged from a study of early T cells in non-severe SARS-CoV-2 infection. In TCRdb, the 5' RACE reads were re-called with MiXCR into one record per CDR3 protein. The data hold about 56,000 distinct CDR3 sequences, with more than 9% observed a single time. Germline V CDR1 and CDR2: DFQATT, SNEGSKA (reference sequence). The ends lost 4 bases at V and 0 bases at J; junction bases unmatched: 12. The CDR3 runs to 17 residues. In its sample, this clonotype was seen many times. The sample was whole blood. The TCR was taken from an adult who was a healthcare worker with PCR-confirmed SARS-CoV-2 infection or an uninfected control (not recorded which). The J gene is TRBJ2-3, the V gene TRBV20-1, with 8 bases lining up with TRBD2. The CDR3 protein is CSAMFREGLRSTDTQYF. The CDR3 nucleotides read TGCAGTGCTATGTTTCGGGAGGGCTTGAGGAGCACAGATACGCAGTATTTT.